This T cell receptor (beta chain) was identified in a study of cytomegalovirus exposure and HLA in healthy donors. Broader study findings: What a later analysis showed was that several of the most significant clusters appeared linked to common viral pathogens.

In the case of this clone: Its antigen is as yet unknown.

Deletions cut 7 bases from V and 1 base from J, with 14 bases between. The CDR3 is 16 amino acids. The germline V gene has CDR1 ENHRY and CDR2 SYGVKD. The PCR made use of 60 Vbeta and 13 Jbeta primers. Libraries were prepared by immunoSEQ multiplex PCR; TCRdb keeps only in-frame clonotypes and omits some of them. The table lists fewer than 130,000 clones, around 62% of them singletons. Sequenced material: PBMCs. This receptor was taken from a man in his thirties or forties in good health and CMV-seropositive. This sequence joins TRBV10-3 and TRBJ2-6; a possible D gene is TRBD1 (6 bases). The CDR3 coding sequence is TGTGCCATCAAACAGGGATTTACTTCTGGGGCCAACGTCCTGACTTTC. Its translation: CAIKQGFTSGANVLTF.